This T cell receptor beta chain was observed in a study of T-cell reconstitution after alpha-beta-depleted transplantation in children. This clonotype showed up many times. Its antigen remains unknown. Trimming removed 6 bases from V and 0 bases from J, with 23 bases in between. CDR1 is SQVTM and CDR2 is ANQGSEA in the germline V gene. The CDR3 totals 17 residues. Whole-study results and caveats: Surviving recipient T cells and thymic progenitors produced the high day-60 TCRbeta diversity seen in some patients. Expanded graft clones numbering several hundred reportedly gave rise to alpha-beta T cells about two months after transplant. T-cell numbers and diversity, one year after transplant, stemmed largely from T cells that were newly produced.

Construction of the TCRbeta library involved unique molecular identifiers. TCRdb re-called the PCR reads through MiXCR, storing one row per CDR3 protein. The table includes roughly 790,000 distinct CDR3 sequences, less than 20% detected once. This receptor was taken from a male patient under 18 who had a stem cell transplant for acute lymphoblastic leukemia, so the T cells may come from the graft donor. The rearrangement joins TRBV29-1 to TRBJ2-5; TRBD2 is a possible D gene (6 bases). This sample comprised PBMCs, mostly from graft donor cells, obtained 360 days after TCRalphabeta/CD19-depleted stem cell transplant. The CDR3 DNA sequence: TGCAGCGTCGTGCGTGGGATTAGCGGTTCGTACCAAGAGACCCAGTACTTC. Translation: CSVVRGISGSYQETQYF.